Listed below are T cell receptor beta chains from one sample, sequenced in a study of T cell responses to AZD1222 COVID-19 vaccine. This table comes from immunoSEQ multiplex PCR, and its TCRdb copy is limited to in-frame clones, with some not included. The table shows approximately 130,000 clones, with approximately 85% occurring only once. The sequenced sample was peripheral blood, obtained on day 0 of AZD1222 vaccination. Receptors originate from an adult in good health. Both conserved end residues are part of each CDR3. Each record gives: clone size, D gene, V gene, J gene, CDR3 protein, CDR3 DNA. The D gene is left open where the match is weak. Expanded clones are given a class, and other clones once, few, many or no size at all.

size: NA
D: NA
V: TRBV3-1/TRBV3-2
J: TRBJ2-1
CDR3: CASSQDWKDGYNEQFF
DNA: TGTGCCAGCAGCCAAGATTGGAAGGACGGGTACAATGAGCAGTTCTTC

size: NA
D: TRBD1
V: TRBV7-8
J: TRBJ2-7
CDR3: CASSLAKVQGGAEQYF
DNA: TGTGCCAGCAGCTTAGCGAAGGTACAGGGGGGAGCCGAGCAGTACTTC

size: NA
D: NA
V: TRBV2
J: TRBJ2-5
CDR3: CASNSGPGAQYF
DNA: TGTGCCAGCAACAGCGGGCCGGGGGCCCAGTACTTC

size: NA
D: NA
V: TRBV4-1
J: TRBJ2-7
CDR3: CASSQDQAPF
DNA: TGCGCCAGCAGCCAAGATCAAGCCCCCTTC

size: NA
D: NA
V: TRBV12-3/TRBV12-4
J: TRBJ1-2
CDR3: CASSQGATYGYTF
DNA: TGTGCCAGCTCCCAGGGAGCTACCTATGGCTACACCTTC

size: NA
D: NA
V: TRBV27
J: TRBJ2-7
CDR3: CASSPYFEASYEQYF
DNA: TGTGCCAGCAGTCCCTACTTCGAAGCCTCCTACGAGCAGTACTTC

size: NA
D: TRBD1
V: TRBV5-4
J: TRBJ2-7
CDR3: CASSQGQGVTYEQYF
DNA: TGTGCCAGCAGCCAAGGACAGGGAGTAACCTACGAGCAGTACTTC

size: NA
D: TRBD1
V: TRBV6-1
J: TRBJ1-1
CDR3: CASSEWEAGGTEAFF
DNA: TGTGCCAGCAGTGAATGGGAGGCAGGGGGCACTGAAGCTTTCTTT

size: NA
D: NA
V: TRBV28
J: TRBJ1-3
CDR3: CASSSLRGPLGNTIYF
DNA: TGTGCCAGCAGTTCCCTTCGGGGGCCACTTGGAAACACCATATATTTT

size: NA
D: TRBD2
V: TRBV14
J: TRBJ2-1
CDR3: CASSRRTSGGPGEQFF
DNA: TGTGCCAGCAGCCGAAGGACTAGCGGGGGGCCAGGGGAGCAGTTCTTC

size: NA
D: NA
V: TRBV25-1
J: TRBJ2-7
CDR3: CASSPPGTYEQYF
DNA: TGTGCCAGCAGTCCCCCGGGTACCTACGAGCAGTACTTC

size: NA
D: TRBD1
V: TRBV2
J: TRBJ1-5
CDR3: CASSGTGGNQPQHF
DNA: TGTGCCAGCAGTGGGACAGGGGGGAATCAGCCCCAGCATTTT

size: NA
D: NA
V: TRBV30
J: TRBJ1-3
CDR3: CAWSVVENTIYF
DNA: TGTGCCTGGAGTGTGGTGGAAAACACCATATATTTT

size: NA
D: TRBD2
V: TRBV7-2
J: TRBJ2-5
CDR3: CASSHPGRDARTQYF
DNA: TGTGCCAGCAGCCACCCGGGGAGGGACGCTCGGACCCAGTACTTC

size: NA
D: TRBD2
V: TRBV5-8
J: TRBJ2-3
CDR3: CASSLGASGSTDTQYF
DNA: TGTGCCAGCAGCTTGGGAGCTAGCGGGAGCACAGATACGCAGTATTTT

size: NA
D: NA
V: TRBV30
J: TRBJ1-1
CDR3: CAWRWVSGTEAFF
DNA: TGTGCCTGGCGGTGGGTGTCGGGCACTGAAGCTTTCTTT

size: few
D: TRBD2
V: TRBV7-2
J: TRBJ2-7
CDR3: CASSPTSGRYEQYF
DNA: TGTGCCAGCAGCCCAACTAGCGGGAGGTACGAGCAGTACTTC

size: NA
D: NA
V: TRBV11-1
J: TRBJ1-2
CDR3: CASSSEDVYGYTF
DNA: TGTGCCAGCAGCTCGGAGGATGTCTATGGCTACACCTTC

size: NA
D: NA
V: TRBV4-3
J: TRBJ2-7
CDR3: CASSQGAGLGDEQYF
DNA: TGCGCCAGCAGCCAAGGGGCCGGCCTGGGGGACGAGCAGTACTTC

size: NA
D: TRBD1
V: TRBV3-1/TRBV3-2
J: TRBJ1-2
CDR3: CASSSKDRDYGYTF
DNA: TGTGCCAGCAGCTCAAAGGACAGGGACTATGGCTACACCTTC